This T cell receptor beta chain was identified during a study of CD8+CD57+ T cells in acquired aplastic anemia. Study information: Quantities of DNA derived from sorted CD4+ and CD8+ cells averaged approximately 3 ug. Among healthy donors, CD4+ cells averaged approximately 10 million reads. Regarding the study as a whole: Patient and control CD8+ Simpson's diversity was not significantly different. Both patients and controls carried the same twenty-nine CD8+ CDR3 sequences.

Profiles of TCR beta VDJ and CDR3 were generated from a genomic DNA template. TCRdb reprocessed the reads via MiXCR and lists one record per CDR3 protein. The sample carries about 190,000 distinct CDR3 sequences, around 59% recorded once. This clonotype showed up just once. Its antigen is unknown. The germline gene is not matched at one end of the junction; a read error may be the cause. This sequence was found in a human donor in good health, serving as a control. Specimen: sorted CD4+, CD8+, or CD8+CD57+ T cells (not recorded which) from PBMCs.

CDR3 DNA sequence: TGTGCCAAGCAACCGGGACAGAGCTACGAGCAGTACTTT. As protein: CAKQPGQSYEQYF. The chain links TRBV15 to TRBJ2-7; 7 bases are a match to TRBD1. This CDR3 has 13 amino acids. Germline V CDR1 and CDR2: LNHNV, YYDKDF (reference sequence). Looking up the rest from reference TRBV15 and TRBJ2-7 gives the full variable domain: DAMVIQNPRYQVTQFGKPVTLSCSQTLNHNVMYWYQQKSSQAPKLLFHYYDKDFNNEADTPDNFQSRRPNTSFCFLDIRSPGLGDTAMYLCAKQPGQSYEQYFGPGTRLTVT.